Each of the 10 T cell receptor beta chains below was sequenced from the same sample in a study of beta chain features in type 1 diabetes. Every bit of the isolated RNA underwent reverse transcription, so sequencing read expressed TCRB transcripts. Using immunoSEQ multiplex PCR, the repertoire was profiled, and TCRdb retains in-frame clones only, with some absent. The table has 350,000 to 400,000 clones, approximately 16% seen once; the top ten hold about 0.018%. Sequenced sample: naive CD4+ T cells from blood. The receptors stem from a woman aged 18-29 years in good health.

The sample holds one count of this clone. V usage is TRBV5-1 and J usage is TRBJ2-7; 8 bases are a match to TRBD2. The length of the CDR3 is 14 residues. Germline V CDR1 and CDR2: SGHRS, YFSETQ. Trimming at V came to 0 bases and at J to 6 bases, leaving 5 bases not matched to a gene. CDR3 nucleotide sequence: TGCGCCAGCAGCTTGGGAGCGGGAGTACGCGAGCAGTACTTC. This codes for CASSLGAGVREQYF.

The chain employs TRBV6-1 and TRBJ1-1, with unresolved D. This CDR3 region has 14 residues. Germline V gene lookup returns CDR1 MNHNS and CDR2 SASEGT. V gave up 3 bases and J gave up 5 bases, with 13 bases separating them. CDR3 amino acids: CASSDWRGVTEAFF. The CDR3 coding sequence is TGTGCCAGCAGTGATTGGCGGGGAGTGACTGAAGCTTTCTTT.

This clone showed up just a few times. The chain uses TRBV11-1 and TRBJ1-1; a possible D gene is TRBD1 (6 bases). Germline CDR1 reads SGHAT; CDR2 reads FQDESV (reference sequence). Trimming removed 5 bases at V and 6 bases at J, with 19 bases between. The CDR3 loop spans 15 amino acids. CDR3 nucleotide sequence: TGTGCCAGCAGCGACTCCCGGGGGGCCGGTTCTGAAGCTTTCTTT. This sequence encodes CASSDSRGAGSEAFF.

This clone was picked up a small number of times. This rearrangement joins TRBV29-1 to TRBJ1-5, with D maybe TRBD1 (5 bases). This CDR3 comprises 14 residues. The germline CDR1 and CDR2 sequences are SQVTM and ANQGSEA. Deletions cut 7 bases from V and 7 bases from J, with 20 bases between. CDR3 residues: CSALQGASGQPQHF. The CDR3 nucleotides read TGCAGCGCGCTCCAAGGGGCGAGTGGGCAGCCCCAGCATTTT.

CDR3 region: CSVVSTIQETQYF. Here the CDR3 DNA reads TGCAGCGTTGTATCTACGATCCAAGAGACCCAGTACTTC. The chain is built from TRBV29-1 and TRBJ2-5; D is undetermined. The V end lost 4 bases, the J end lost 1 base, and 10 bases lay between the germline ends. The CDR3 runs 13 residues. CDR1 and CDR2 (germline): SQVTM, ANQGSEA.

J is TRBJ2-1 and V is TRBV11-2, with TRBD2 identical over 7 bases. V lost 4 bases, J lost 6 bases, and 6 bases stayed unmatched. There are 14 residues in the CDR3. Germline CDR1 reads SGHAT; CDR2 reads FQNNGV. The CDR3 here is CASSSKRLANEQFF. The DNA for the CDR3 is TGTGCCAGCAGCTCTAAACGACTAGCCAATGAGCAGTTCTTC.

The V gene is TRBV7-9, the J gene TRBJ2-7, with 10 nucleotides matching TRBD1. J was trimmed by 3 bases and V by 2 bases; bases with no gene match: 4. The CDR3 has 15 residues. CDR1 is SEHNR, CDR2 FQNEAQ, per germline (reference sequence). In nucleotides, the CDR3 is TGTGCCAGCAGCTTACCGGGGACAGGGGACTACGAGCAGTACTTC. Encoded protein: CASSLPGTGDYEQYF.

The chain carries TRBV19 and TRBJ2-1; maybe TRBD2 (6 bases). Germline values: CDR1 LNHDA, CDR2 SQIVND (reference sequence). The length of the CDR3 is 14 residues. V was shortened by 1 base and J by 9 bases, with 13 bases between the two germline ends. This CDR3 reads CASSIAGVEGEQFF. The CDR3 coding sequence is TGTGCCAGTAGTATAGCGGGAGTGGAGGGTGAGCAGTTCTTC.

This chain joins TRBV29-1 and TRBJ2-5, with D perhaps TRBD1 (6 bases). Trimming pared 3 bases from V and 0 bases from J, leaving 11 bases between. CDR3 size: 14 residues. Per the germline V gene, CDR1 is SQVTM and CDR2 is ANQGSEA. CDR3 protein: CSVDQGSYQETQYF. CDR3 sequence (DNA): TGCAGCGTTGATCAGGGGTCGTACCAAGAGACCCAGTACTTC.

This chain links TRBV11-1 with TRBJ2-1; 11 bases align to TRBD2. This CDR3 is 16 amino acids long. The germline CDR1 and CDR2 sequences are SGHAT and FQDESV (reference sequence). V dropped 0 bases and J dropped 7; count of bases not matched to a gene: 5. The CDR3 DNA sequence: TGTGCCAGCAGCTTAGCGTCGATAGCGGGAGGGAATGAGCAGTTCTTC. It codes for CASSLASIAGGNEQFF. Supplemented by reference TRBV11-1 and TRBJ2-1, the full variable domain reads EAEVAQSPRYKITEKSQAVAFWCDPISGHATLYWYRQILGQGPELLVQFQDESVVDDSQLPKDRFSAERLKGVDSTLKIQPAELGDSAMYLCASSLASIAGGNEQFFGPGTRLTVL.